The TCR beta chain under discussion was sequenced for a study of shared clonotypes between healthy human individuals. Study as a whole: Per donor, three plates held CD4 naive cells, three held CD4 memory, two held CD8 naive and one held CD8 memory.

Each replicate PCR on the sorted subsets used 200 to 250 ng DNA (about 30,000 T cell genomes). The table came from immunoSEQ multiplex PCR; TCRdb's copy has only in-frame clones and leaves some out. The profile covers roughly 640,000 clones, with approximately 79% appearing a single time and under 2% taken by the ten largest. This CDR3 contains 12 residues. V dropped 7 bases and J dropped 3 bases, with 10 bases sitting between them. Germline V gives CDR1 MNHNS, CDR2 SASEGT. This clone was seen just once. The TCR sequence derives from a woman aged 25 to 39 in good health. The sample comprised memory CD4+ T cells sorted from blood. Subset specified: CD45RA-negative fraction. This chain connects TRBV6-1 to TRBJ2-7; D is ambiguous. CDR3 sequence (DNA): TGTGCCAGCAAGGCCGGATTCTACGAGCAGTACTTC. Encoded protein: CASKAGFYEQYF.